These 23 T cell receptor beta chains were all obtained from the same sample, sequenced in a study of blood T cell repertoires in COVID-19. Measured with immunoSEQ multiplex PCR; TCRdb has only the in-frame clones, and not every one. This sample has around 190,000 clones; 75% to 90% occur once, and the top ten carry roughly 7.7%. The sequenced sample was peripheral blood. These receptors originate from a woman aged 55-69 years with acute or convalescent COVID-19.

The CDR3 here is CAISGGESHNYGYTF. CDR3 DNA sequence: TGTGCCATCAGTGGGGGAGAGTCACATAACTATGGCTACACCTTC. The V call is TRBV10-3, the J call TRBJ1-2; D is unclear. The CDR3 length is 15 residues. Germline-derived CDR1 and CDR2 are ENHRY and SYGVKD. The germline V and J ends were trimmed by 4 bases and 1 base, with 13 bases remaining between them.

The chain combines TRBV5-1 with TRBJ1-1; D possibly corresponds to TRBD1 (5 bases). The V and J ends lost 0 bases and 4 bases respectively, with 10 bases between them. The CDR3 is made up of 14 amino acids. The germline V gene has CDR1 SGHRS and CDR2 YFSETQ. The CDR3 nucleotides read TGCGCCAGCAGCTTGGGCAGGGAGGCCACTGAAGCTTTCTTT. It translates to CASSLGREATEAFF. Using reference TRBV5-1 and TRBJ1-1 for the parts outside the CDR3, the full variable domain is KAGVTQTPRYLIKTRGQQVTLSCSPISGHRSVSWYQQTPGQGLQFLFEYFSETQRNKGNFPGRFSGRQFSNSRSEMNVSTLELGDSALYLCASSLGREATEAFFGQGTRLTVV.

This clone was seen a single time. The chain employs TRBV11-3 and TRBJ2-1, with 14 bases matching TRBD2. The CDR3 has 16 residues. Losses at the gene ends were 3 bases for V and 8 bases for J; bases not matched to a gene: 6. Germline-derived CDR1 and CDR2 are SGHNT and YENEEA. This CDR3 is CASSFRLAGGFDEQFF. In DNA form, the CDR3 reads TGTGCCAGCAGCTTCCGACTAGCGGGAGGGTTCGATGAGCAGTTCTTC. The full variable domain, completed using reference TRBV11-3 and TRBJ2-1, is EAGVVQSPRYKIIEKKQPVAFWCNPISGHNTLYWYLQNLGQGPELLIRYENEEAVDDSQLPKDRFSAERLKGVDSTLKIQPAELGDSAVYLCASSFRLAGGFDEQFFGPGTRLTVL.

CDR3 region: CASSLGGGADTQYF. The CDR3 DNA reads as TGTGCCAGCAGCTTAGGAGGGGGGGCAGATACGCAGTATTTT. The rearrangement joins TRBV7-2 to TRBJ2-3; possibly TRBD2 for D (7 bases). Trimming stripped 1 base from V and 4 bases from J, with 9 bases between. The CDR3 has 14 amino acids. From germline, CDR1 is SGHTA and CDR2 FQGNSA. Combining the CDR3 with reference TRBV7-2 and TRBJ2-3 gives the whole variable domain GAGVSQSPSNKVTEKGKDVELRCDPISGHTALYWYRQSLGQGLEFLIYFQGNSAPDKSGLPSDRFSAERTGGSVSTLTIQRTQQEDSAVYLCASSLGGGADTQYFGPGTRLTVL.

The chain couples TRBV25-1 to TRBJ1-1; D unclear. CDR3 length: 14 amino acids. Deletions cut 5 bases from V and 5 bases from J, with 15 bases between. CDR1 and CDR2 (germline): MGHDK, SYGVNS. The CDR3 DNA follows: TGTGCCAGCAGTATCCGGGATAGAGGGACTGAAGCTTTCTTT. Its translation: CASSIRDRGTEAFF.

The chain joins TRBV2 to TRBJ2-2, with D perhaps matching TRBD1 (5 bases). The V end lost 8 bases, the J end lost 7 bases, and 20 bases lay between the germline ends. The CDR3 spans 15 residues. Germline V CDR1 and CDR2: SNHLY, FYNNEI. CDR3 bases: TGTGCCAGCCACGAGCAGGGTCAGGGCATCGGGGAGCTGTTTTTT. Its protein is CASHEQGQGIGELFF.

V gene TRBV5-1 combines with J gene TRBJ1-1; D gene unclear. With 5 bases removed from V and 5 bases from J, the gap between germline ends came to 19 bases. The CDR3 is 15 residues long. Germline V gene data show CDR1 as SGHRS and CDR2 as YFSETQ. CDR3 nucleotide sequence: TGCGCCAGCAGGGAGGGAACCTTTGAGGGAACTGAAGCTTTCTTT. Protein sequence: CASREGTFEGTEAFF.

This clone was seen at least ten times. This specimen includes other DNA sequences encoding the same CDR3. V is TRBV10-2 and J is TRBJ2-3; no clear D. This CDR3 has 15 residues. Germline CDR1 is WSHSY and CDR2 is SAAADI. V lost 0 bases to trimming and J lost 0 bases, with 7 bases between them. The CDR3 reads CASSESPVSTDTQYF. CDR3 nucleotides: TGCGCCAGCAGTGAGTCCCCCGTAAGCACAGATACGCAGTATTTT.

The chain couples TRBV19 to TRBJ1-1; D uncertain. Germline CDR1 LNHDA, CDR2 SQIVND (reference sequence). This CDR3 comprises 16 residues. Trimming removed 6 bases at V and 6 bases at J, with 23 bases between. In nucleotides, the CDR3 is TGTGCCAGTAGGTGGGGTGCGGGTGCACCGTTCGCTGAAGCTTTCTTT. Translating it yields CASRWGAGAPFAEAFF.

The chain has TRBV6-1 and TRBJ2-7, with D tentatively TRBD1 (6 bases). This CDR3 is 10 amino acids long. Trimming cost V 3 bases and J 12 bases, with 9 bases left between them. Germline V gene lookup returns CDR1 MNHNS and CDR2 SASEGT. In nucleotides, the CDR3 is TGTGCCAGCAGTGACAGGGGCGGGTACTTC. This codes for CASSDRGGYF.

This clone was seen a handful of times. The chain couples TRBV6-6 to TRBJ2-1; the match to TRBD1 covers 8 bases. The CDR3 has 15 amino acids. The V segment lost 6 bases and the J segment 3 bases; nucleotides outside the gene matches: 7. CDR1 is MNHNY, CDR2 SVGAGI, per germline (reference sequence). The CDR3 region has the DNA TGTGCCAGCAGGCTCCAGGGGGCCGGCTACAATGAGCAGTTCTTC. Its translation: CASRLQGAGYNEQFF.

The V and J genes are TRBV9 and TRBJ2-5, with TRBD1 identical over 7 bases. Germline trimming cut 4 bases from V and 3 bases from J; bases unmatched to any gene: 9. The CDR3 has 15 residues. Per germline, CDR1 SGDLS and CDR2 YYNGEE. CDR3 nucleotides: TGTGCCAGCAGCACCGCTTCTGACAGGGAAGAGACCCAGTACTTC. This encodes CASSTASDREETQYF.

This chain links TRBV28 with TRBJ1-6, with 9 bases matching TRBD1. Unmatched junction bases numbered 6, after V lost 6 bases and J lost 6 bases. The CDR3 has 15 amino acids. In germline, CDR1 is MDHEN, CDR2 SYDVKM. The DNA of the CDR3 is TGTGCCAGCAGGACACAGGGGGCTCTTAATTCACCCCTCCACTTT. Translation gives CASRTQGALNSPLHF.

The rearrangement uses TRBV18 and TRBJ2-3; D possibly corresponds to TRBD1 (7 bases). This CDR3 comprises 19 residues. Germline CDR1 and CDR2: KGHSH and LQKENI. Trimming shortened V by 6 bases and J by 0 bases, and 25 bases separated the two germline ends. The CDR3 coding sequence is TGTGCCAGCTCCCAAATTCCAGGGGGAGCGGGCCTTAGCACAGATACGCAGTATTTT. It translates to CASSQIPGGAGLSTDTQYF.

V gene TRBV16 combines with J gene TRBJ1-1; D gene unclear. The length of the CDR3 is 13 residues. V lost 1 base and J 5 bases, leaving 8 bases between the germline ends. From germline, CDR1 is KGHSY and CDR2 FQNENV. This chain's CDR3 is CASSQFGGTEAFF. DNA for the CDR3: TGTGCCAGCAGCCAATTCGGAGGGACTGAAGCTTTCTTT. The full variable domain, rest sourced from reference TRBV16 and TRBJ1-1, is GEEVAQTPKHLVRGEGQKAKLYCAPIKGHSYVFWYQQVLKNEFKFLISFQNENVFDETGMPKERFSAKCLPNSPCSLEIQATKLEDSAVYFCASSQFGGTEAFFGQGTRLTVV.

V usage is TRBV14 and J usage is TRBJ1-1, with D tentatively TRBD1 (5 bases). The germline CDR1 and CDR2 sequences are SGHDN and FVKESK. This CDR3 spans 16 amino acids. Trimming took 2 bases from V and 3 from J, leaving 16 bases between them. CDR3 protein: CASSQSLWAGDTEAFF. The CDR3 coding sequence is TGTGCCAGCAGCCAATCGTTATGGGCGGGGGACACTGAAGCTTTCTTT.

The chain employs TRBV9 and TRBJ2-7; weak D call: TRBD2 (6 bases). Germline V CDR1 and CDR2: SGDLS, YYNGEE. V gave up 0 bases and J gave up 2 bases, with 12 bases separating them. The CDR3 runs 15 residues. CDR3 amino acids: CASSVGPGEAYEQYF. For the CDR3, the DNA is TGTGCCAGCAGCGTAGGGCCGGGAGAAGCCTACGAGCAGTACTTC.

This clone came up a few times. This chain links TRBV29-1 with TRBJ1-2; TRBD1 might be the D (6 bases). Looked up from germline, CDR1 is SQVTM and CDR2 is ANQGSEA. The ends were cut back, 7 bases at V and 1 base at J, with 13 bases in the middle. The CDR3 spans 13 residues. CDR3 loop: CSAGTSINYGYTF. The CDR3 DNA follows: TGCAGCGCAGGGACATCTATTAACTATGGCTACACCTTC.

The genes are TRBV5-1 and TRBJ2-1, with 9 bases lining up with TRBD2. The CDR3 length is 16 residues. Germline loops: CDR1 SGHRS, CDR2 YFSETQ. Trimming removed 4 bases from V and 5 bases from J; junction bases left unmatched: 10. DNA of the CDR3: TGCGCCAGCAGCCCCCCCCTAGCGGGGCCGAACAATGAGCAGTTCTTC. This sequence encodes CASSPPLAGPNNEQFF.

The J gene is TRBJ1-3, the V gene TRBV14; no clear D. V shed 2 bases and J shed 2 bases, with 7 bases lying between them. The CDR3 consists of 14 residues. CDR1 and CDR2 from the germline V gene are SGHDN and FVKESK. The CDR3 coding sequence is TGTGCCAGCAGCCAATGGACTGCTGGAAACACCATATATTTT. Translation gives CASSQWTAGNTIYF.

This sequence joins TRBV2 and TRBJ2-5; D perhaps matches TRBD2 (5 bases). Per the germline V gene, CDR1 is SNHLY and CDR2 is FYNNEI. The CDR3 runs to 15 residues. Trimming pared 6 bases from V and 5 bases from J, leaving 19 bases between. CDR3 DNA sequence: TGTGCCAGCAGCCAAAATGTACCCCCGGGGGAGACCCAGTACTTC. It specifies CASSQNVPPGETQYF.

This chain joins TRBV9 and TRBJ2-7, with D possibly matching TRBD2 (7 bases). In germline, CDR1 is SGDLS, CDR2 YYNGEE. The V end lost 0 bases, the J end lost 6 bases, and 10 bases lay between the germline ends. The CDR3 totals 13 residues. This CDR3 is CASSVGGGGEQYF. CDR3 coding DNA: TGTGCCAGCAGCGTAGGGGGAGGGGGCGAGCAGTACTTC.

The V gene is TRBV7-2, the J gene TRBJ1-2; D not certain. The germline gives CDR1 SGHTA, CDR2 FQGNSA. Between the trimmed V and J ends, which lost 4 bases and 3 bases, there was a span of 12 bases. This CDR3 region has 14 residues. The CDR3 nucleotides are TGTGCCAGCAGCTCCCCCACTCGGTACTATGGCTACACCTTC. Translation gives CASSSPTRYYGYTF.